This T cell receptor (beta chain) stems from a study of T cell changes during pregnancy in multiple sclerosis. The protocol was immunoSEQ multiplex PCR, while the TCRdb copy is restricted to in-frame clones and leaves out a portion. The sample holds 50,000 to 60,000 clones, around 89% seen once. V trimming: 1 base; J trimming: 4 bases; junction bases outside the gene matches: 4. Germline CDR1 KGHSH, CDR2 LQKENI. The CDR3 spans 15 residues. The chain is built from TRBV18 and TRBJ1-5, with 7 bases matching TRBD1. This specimen consisted of CD4+ T cells from peripheral blood mononuclear cells, obtained in the first trimester of pregnancy. This TCR was sampled from a female donor with multiple sclerosis, enrolled in a pregnancy study. The CDR3 nucleotides are TGTGCCAGCTCACCACTCGCGACAGGGAATCAGCCCCAGCATTTT. This gives the protein CASSPLATGNQPQHF. Full variable domain (outside the CDR3, taken from reference TRBV18 and TRBJ1-5): NAGVMQNPRHLVRRRGQEARLRCSPMKGHSHVYWYRQLPEEGLKFMVYLQKENIIDESGMPKERFSAEFPKEGPSILRIQQVVRGDSAAYFCASSPLATGNQPQHFGDGTRLSIL.